This T cell receptor beta chain is from a study of shared clonotypes between healthy human individuals. About this clone itself: Its specificity is unknown.

Whole-study findings and limits: Generation probabilities of non-shared clonotypes were lower (relative to those shared by all four donors). Represented diversity (both genetic and exposure-history) was limited by the small number of donors. Richness estimates generally favored naive over memory subsets.

Measured with immunoSEQ multiplex PCR; TCRdb has only the in-frame clones, and not every one. The sample includes about 2,500,000 clones, approximately 92% of them seen just once. Germline trimming cut 2 bases from V and 3 bases from J; bases unmatched to any gene: 11. The CDR3 consists of 17 residues. Germline values: CDR1 WNHNN, CDR2 SYGVQD (reference sequence). Sequences were obtained from naive CD4+ T cells sorted from blood. The subset here: CD45RA+ positively selected. This chain uses TRBV10-1 with TRBJ2-7; 9 bases match TRBD2. The clonotype comes from a man between 18 and 29 years old in good health. In nucleotides, the CDR3 is TGCGCCAGCAGTGAGCCGACTAGCGGAAGGGTGATCTACGAGCAGTACTTC. This codes for CASSEPTSGRVIYEQYF.